What follows is one T cell receptor beta chain and its context. The antigen is not known. Primers included in the PCR were 60 Vbeta and 13 Jbeta primers. Only in-frame clones appear in the TCRdb table, and some are missing; sequencing was by immunoSEQ multiplex PCR. The data show approximately 110,000 clones, around 75% seen once. The source of the sample is a study of cytomegalovirus exposure and HLA in healthy donors. Study-wide results and caveats: A previous analysis found most TCR beta V segments productive roughly 87% or roughly 30% of the time.

The CDR3 covers 15 residues. The V segment lost 3 bases and the J segment 0 bases; nucleotides outside the gene matches: 1. CDR1 and CDR2 (germline): ENHRY, SYGVKD. The gene calls are TRBV10-3 and TRBJ2-3, with 9 positions matching TRBD1. Sequenced sample: PBMCs. The receptor comes from a man younger than 45 in good health and CMV-seronegative. DNA of the CDR3: TGTGCCATCAGTGACGGACAGGGGAGCACAGATACGCAGTATTTT. Its translation is CAISDGQGSTDTQYF.